These T cell receptor beta chains were read from a single sample in a study of PD-1 blockade in classical Hodgkin lymphoma. TCRdb's copy holds only in-frame clones and misses some; the assay was immunoSEQ multiplex PCR. The sample includes some 100,000 clones, approximately 90% of them seen just once. This material consisted of peripheral blood mononuclear cells (PBMCs), taken before the second cycle of nivolumab. Receptor source: a human donor with classical Hodgkin lymphoma. The CDR3 runs from the conserved cysteine through the conserved F or W. A D gene is named only where the DNA matches it firmly. Only some rows state a clone size, as once, few, many or a class for expanded clones.

d_gene,j_gene,v_gene,abundance,CDR3nt,CDR3aa
-,TRBJ2-7,TRBV6-1,-,TGTGCCAGCAGTGTACTAGCCCCCTACGAGCAGTACTTC,CASSVLAPYEQYF
TRBD1,TRBJ1-1,TRBV19,-,TGTGCCAGCTCCTCAGGGGGCATCACTGAAGCTTTCTTT,CASSSGGITEAFF
-,TRBJ2-5,TRBV6-5,-,TGTGCCAGTTGGGCCTCTTCGCCCCTCCAAGAGACCCAGTACTTC,CASWASSPLQETQYF
-,TRBJ2-1,TRBV12-5,few,TGTGCTAGTGGTTTGGTACCCGCGCCCAACAATGAGCAGTTCTTC,CASGLVPAPNNEQFF
TRBD1,TRBJ2-1,TRBV7-6,-,TGTGCCAGCAGCCGACAGGGGGCACGCAACAATGAGCAGTTCTTC,CASSRQGARNNEQFF
TRBD2,TRBJ2-2,TRBV11-3,once,TGTGCCAGCAGCTTAGATATCCCCATAGCGGGGGAGAACACCGGGGAGCTGTTTTTT,CASSLDIPIAGENTGELFF
-,TRBJ2-1,TRBV19,-,TGTGCCAGTAGTATCTTATACAATGAGCAGTTCTTC,CASSILYNEQFF
-,TRBJ2-7,TRBV10-3,-,TGTGCCATCAGTGAGTCGATTGGGTACGAGCAGTACTTC,CAISESIGYEQYF
-,TRBJ1-2,TRBV7-2,-,TGTGCCAGCAGCCAAAGGCAGGGCCCCATCTATGGCTACACCTTC,CASSQRQGPIYGYTF
TRBD2,TRBJ2-3,TRBV27,once,TGTGCCAGCAGTTTATTGGGACTAGCGGGGGATAGCACAGATACGCAGTATTTT,CASSLLGLAGDSTDTQYF
-,TRBJ2-7,TRBV14,-,TGTGCCAGCAGCCAAGTTGCCCTCGGCGAGCAGTACTTC,CASSQVALGEQYF
-,TRBJ2-3,TRBV7-6,-,TGTGCCAGCAGGGAAGGAGGGACAGATACGCAGTATTTT,CASREGGTDTQYF
TRBD1,TRBJ1-5,TRBV6-1,many,TGTGCCAGCGACAGGGCCAATCAGCCCCAGCATTTT,CASDRANQPQHF
-,TRBJ1-2,TRBV6-5,-,TGTGCCAGCAGTTTAAGGACAGACTATGGCTACACCTTC,CASSLRTDYGYTF
-,TRBJ2-3,TRBV7-2,-,TGTGCCAGCAGCCCCCCCGACGAGGGCACAGATACGCAGTATTTT,CASSPPDEGTDTQYF
TRBD1,TRBJ1-2,TRBV13,-,TGTGCCAGCAGCTTCGGGACAGTCGGTAGGACACCCTTC,CASSFGTVGRTPF
-,TRBJ1-3,TRBV27,once,TGTGCCAGCAGTAACCGCAAGAAACAGGACGGAAACACCATATATTTT,CASSNRKKQDGNTIYF
-,TRBJ1-3,TRBV6-5,-,TGTGCCAGCCATCAGGGGTTTGGAAACACCATATATTTT,CASHQGFGNTIYF
TRBD1,TRBJ1-6,TRBV2,-,TGTGCCAGCAGTGGGACGGACAGGGACGTTAATTCACCCCTCCACTTT,CASSGTDRDVNSPLHF
-,TRBJ2-3,TRBV5-4,-,TGTGCCGGACAAAGCACAGATACGCAGTATTTT,CAGQSTDTQYF
TRBD2,TRBJ2-3,TRBV10-3,-,TGTGCCATCAGCCCTAGCGGGGGGGGCACAGATACGCAGTATTTT,CAISPSGGGTDTQYF
TRBD2,TRBJ2-3,TRBV6-5,-,TGTGCCAGCAGTCCGACTAGCGGATACACAGATACGCAGTATTTT,CASSPTSGYTDTQYF
TRBD1,TRBJ2-7,TRBV6-1,-,TGTGCCAGCAGTGCCGACAGGGGGGGTTACGAGCAGTACTTC,CASSADRGGYEQYF
-,TRBJ1-4,TRBV30,few,TGTGCCTGGATGGGGCGAGGGGACGTCAATGAAAAACTGTTTTTT,CAWMGRGDVNEKLFF
TRBD2,TRBJ2-2,TRBV30,-,TGTGCCCGGACTAGCGGGGACCACACCGGGGAGCTGTTTTTT,CARTSGDHTGELFF
-,TRBJ1-2,TRBV29-1,few,TGCAGCGTTCACCGGGAATCTAACTATGGCTACACCTTC,CSVHRESNYGYTF
-,TRBJ1-1,TRBV11-3,-,TGTGCCAGCAGCCTAGGGCCTGGCATGAACACTGAAGCTTTCTTT,CASSLGPGMNTEAFF
-,TRBJ2-7,TRBV27,-,TGTGCCAGCAGTTTAGCGAGACACGGATACGAGCAGTACTTC,CASSLARHGYEQYF
-,TRBJ1-6,TRBV5-6,-,TGTGCCAGCAGCCTGGAAGAGGGACGGAGCCCGTATAATTCACCCCTCCACTTT,CASSLEEGRSPYNSPLHF
-,TRBJ2-3,TRBV18,-,TGTGCCAGCTCACCAGACTTCGGTTTAGACGGCAGGTCAGCAGATACGCAGTATTTT,CASSPDFGLDGRSADTQYF
TRBD2,TRBJ2-3,TRBV9,-,TGTGCCAGCAGCGAGGTAGCAGCGGGGGTTAGCACAGATACGCAGTATTTT,CASSEVAAGVSTDTQYF
-,TRBJ2-1,TRBV7-2,-,TGTGCCAGCAGCTTAGCTGGCGGTACCAGCTCCTACAATGAGCAGTTCTTC,CASSLAGGTSSYNEQFF
TRBD1,TRBJ1-3,TRBV29-1,-,TGCAGCGTTGACGCGGGACAGGGAACGCGAAACACCATATATTTT,CSVDAGQGTRNTIYF
-,TRBJ1-3,TRBV10-3,once,TGTGCCATCAGTGACTTTCGCCCCCCGTCACCTGGGGGGTCCACCATATATTTT,CAISDFRPPSPGGSTIYF
-,TRBJ1-1,TRBV6-5,-,TGTGCCAGCAGTTACTCCAGGGCCCAGGGCACTGAAGCTTTCTTT,CASSYSRAQGTEAFF
-,TRBJ1-1,TRBV7-2,-,TGTGCCAGCACACACGACAGGAGGGGCACTGAAGCTTTCTTT,CASTHDRRGTEAFF
TRBD1,TRBJ2-7,TRBV6-5,-,TGTGCCAGCAGTTACTCAGGTTACAGGGGGCTCCACGAGCAGTACTTC,CASSYSGYRGLHEQYF
-,TRBJ2-5,TRBV5-6,-,TGTGCCAGCAGCTTATCCCGGGACCAGTACTTC,CASSLSRDQYF
-,TRBJ1-5,TRBV7-8,-,TGTGCCAGCAGCTTAGCGGCGACAGGTATCAATCAGCCCCAGCATTTT,CASSLAATGINQPQHF
-,TRBJ1-6,TRBV19,-,TGTGCCAGTAGTATAGACCCCGACAGGTTCAATAATTCACCCCTCCACTTT,CASSIDPDRFNNSPLHF
-,TRBJ2-7,TRBV6-1,-,TGTGCCAGCAGTGTAGGGGTGGACGAGCAGTACTTC,CASSVGVDEQYF
-,TRBJ2-3,TRBV4-3,-,TGCGCCAGCAGCCAAGATTCAGGGGATGTGACAGATACGCAGTATTTT,CASSQDSGDVTDTQYF
TRBD2,TRBJ2-7,TRBV7-8,-,TGTGCCAGCGTCCCGGGGGGGGCCAGTGCCTACGAGCAGTACTTC,CASVPGGASAYEQYF
TRBD1,TRBJ2-5,TRBV7-2,-,TGTGCCAGCAGTTCAACCGGGACAGGGGTACGAGAGACCCAGTACTTC,CASSSTGTGVRETQYF
-,TRBJ2-1,TRBV12-5,-,TGTGCTAGTGGTTCCGACCATCTCAAGGGGCTCAGCTCCTACAATGAGCAGTTCTTC,CASGSDHLKGLSSYNEQFF
TRBD1,TRBJ2-2,TRBV7-2,-,TGTGCCAGCAGACCCGACAGGGGCCAAAACGGGGAGCTGTTTTTT,CASRPDRGQNGELFF
TRBD2,TRBJ2-1,TRBV4-3,-,TGCGCCAGCAGCCGTTGGGGGGGGTACAATGAGCAGTTCTTC,CASSRWGGYNEQFF
TRBD1,TRBJ1-3,TRBV7-8,-,TGTGCCAGCAGCTCCACCGGGACAGGGGCCGATGGAAACACCATATATTTT,CASSSTGTGADGNTIYF
TRBD1,TRBJ1-1,TRBV7-9,-,TGTGCCAGCAGCGCCCTCAGGGGGGCTTTCTTT,CASSALRGAFF
TRBD2,TRBJ2-1,TRBV27,-,TGTGCCAGCAGTGGGCCGGGACTAGCGGAGTCGAGCTCCTACAATGAGCAGTTCTTC,CASSGPGLAESSSYNEQFF
-,TRBJ1-1,TRBV9,-,TGTGCCAGCAGCGTAAGCGGAAAGAACACTGAAGCTTTCTTT,CASSVSGKNTEAFF
-,TRBJ2-3,TRBV6-5,-,TGTGCCAGCAGTTATGGGGGGAGCACAGATACGCAGTATTTT,CASSYGGSTDTQYF